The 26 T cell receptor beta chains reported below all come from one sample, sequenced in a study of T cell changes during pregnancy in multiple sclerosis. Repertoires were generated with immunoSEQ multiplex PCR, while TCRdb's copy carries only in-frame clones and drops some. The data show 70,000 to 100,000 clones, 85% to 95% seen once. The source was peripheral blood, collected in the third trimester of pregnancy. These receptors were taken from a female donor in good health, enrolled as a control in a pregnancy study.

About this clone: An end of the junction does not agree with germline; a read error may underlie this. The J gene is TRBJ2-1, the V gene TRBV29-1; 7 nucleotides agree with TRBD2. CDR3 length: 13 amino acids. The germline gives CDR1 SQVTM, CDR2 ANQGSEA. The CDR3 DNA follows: TGCAGCGCTGAAGCGGGATTTTACAATGAGCAGTTCTTC. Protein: CSAEAGFYNEQFF.

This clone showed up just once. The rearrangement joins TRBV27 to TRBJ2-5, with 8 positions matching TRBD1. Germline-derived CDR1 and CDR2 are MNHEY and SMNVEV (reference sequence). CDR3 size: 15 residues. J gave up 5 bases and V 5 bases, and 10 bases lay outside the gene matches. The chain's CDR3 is CASSKGLGDRETQYF. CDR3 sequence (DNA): TGTGCCAGCAGTAAGGGACTCGGGGACAGGGAGACCCAGTACTTC.

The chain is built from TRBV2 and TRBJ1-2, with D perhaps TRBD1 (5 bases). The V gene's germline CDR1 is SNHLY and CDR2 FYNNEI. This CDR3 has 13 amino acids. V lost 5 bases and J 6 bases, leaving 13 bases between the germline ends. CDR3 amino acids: CASSIQDQDGYTF. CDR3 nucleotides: TGTGCCAGCAGTATACAGGACCAAGATGGCTACACCTTC.

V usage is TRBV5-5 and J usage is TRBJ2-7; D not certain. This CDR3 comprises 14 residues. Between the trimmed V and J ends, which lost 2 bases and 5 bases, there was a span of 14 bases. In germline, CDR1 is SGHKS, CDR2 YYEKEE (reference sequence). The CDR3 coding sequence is TGTGCCAGCAGCTTCCTATATTATACTCACGAGCAGTACTTC. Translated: CASSFLYYTHEQYF.

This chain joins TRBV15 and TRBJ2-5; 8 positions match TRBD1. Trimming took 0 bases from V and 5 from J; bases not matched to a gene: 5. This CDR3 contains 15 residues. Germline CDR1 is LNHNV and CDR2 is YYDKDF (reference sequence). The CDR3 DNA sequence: TGTGCCACCAGCAGAGACAGGGGGCGCGGTGAGACCCAGTACTTC. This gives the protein CATSRDRGRGETQYF.

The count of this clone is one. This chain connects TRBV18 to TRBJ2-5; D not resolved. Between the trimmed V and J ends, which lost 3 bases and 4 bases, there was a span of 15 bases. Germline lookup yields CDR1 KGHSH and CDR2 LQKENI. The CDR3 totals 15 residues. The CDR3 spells CASSPQNALPETQYF. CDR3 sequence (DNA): TGTGCCAGCTCACCTCAAAACGCGTTGCCAGAGACCCAGTACTTC.

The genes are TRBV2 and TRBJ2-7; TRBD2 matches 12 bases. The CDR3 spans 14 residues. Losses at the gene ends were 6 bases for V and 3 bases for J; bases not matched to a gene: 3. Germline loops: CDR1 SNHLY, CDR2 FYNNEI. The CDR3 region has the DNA TGTGCCAGCAGGACTAGCGGGAGTCACTACGAGCAGTACTTC. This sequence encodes CASRTSGSHYEQYF.

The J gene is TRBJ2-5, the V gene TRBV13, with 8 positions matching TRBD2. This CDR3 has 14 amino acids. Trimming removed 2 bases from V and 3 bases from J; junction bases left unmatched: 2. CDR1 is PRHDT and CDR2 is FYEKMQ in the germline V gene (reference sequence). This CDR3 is CASSLRTSKETQYF. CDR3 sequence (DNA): TGTGCCAGCAGCTTAAGGACTAGCAAAGAGACCCAGTACTTC.

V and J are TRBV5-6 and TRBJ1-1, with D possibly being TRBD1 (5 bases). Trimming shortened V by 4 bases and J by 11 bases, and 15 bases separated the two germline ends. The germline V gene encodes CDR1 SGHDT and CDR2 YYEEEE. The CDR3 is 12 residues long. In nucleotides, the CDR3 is TGTGCCAGCAGCCTCCGCGAGTGGGGCGCTTTCTTT. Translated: CASSLREWGAFF.

The CDR3, as DNA: TGTGCCAGCAGTTTATATGGGGGGGCACTAGCGGGAGGGCTAGATACGCAGTATTTT. Translating it yields CASSLYGGALAGGLDTQYF. The gene calls are TRBV27 and TRBJ2-3, with 13 positions matching TRBD2. The CDR3 extends over 19 amino acids. Germline-derived CDR1 and CDR2 are MNHEY and SMNVEV (reference sequence). The J segment lost 5 bases and the V segment lost 1 base, leaving 12 bases of the junction unmatched.

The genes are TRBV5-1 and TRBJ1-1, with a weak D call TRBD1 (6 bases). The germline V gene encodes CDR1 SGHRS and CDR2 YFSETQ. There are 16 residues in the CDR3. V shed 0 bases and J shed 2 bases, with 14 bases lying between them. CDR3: CASSLAIRTANTEAFF. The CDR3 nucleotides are TGCGCCAGCAGCTTGGCCATAAGGACAGCTAACACTGAAGCTTTCTTT.

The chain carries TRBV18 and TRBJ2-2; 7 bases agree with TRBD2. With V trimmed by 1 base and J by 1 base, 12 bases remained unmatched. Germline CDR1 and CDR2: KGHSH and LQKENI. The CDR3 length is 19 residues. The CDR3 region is CASSPLLSGGGLNTGELFF. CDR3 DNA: TGTGCCAGCTCACCACTGTTATCGGGAGGCGGGCTGAACACCGGGGAGCTGTTTTTT.

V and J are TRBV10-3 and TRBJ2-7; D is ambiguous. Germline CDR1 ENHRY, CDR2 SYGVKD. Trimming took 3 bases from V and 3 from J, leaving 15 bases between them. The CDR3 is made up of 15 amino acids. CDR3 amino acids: CAISEGEAPHYEQYF. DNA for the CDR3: TGTGCCATCAGTGAAGGTGAGGCACCCCACTACGAGCAGTACTTC.

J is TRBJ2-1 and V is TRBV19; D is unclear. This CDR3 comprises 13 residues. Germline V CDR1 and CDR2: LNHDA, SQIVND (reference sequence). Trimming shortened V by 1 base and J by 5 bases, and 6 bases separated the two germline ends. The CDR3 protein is CASSIGSDNEQFF. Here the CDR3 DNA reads TGTGCCAGTAGTATAGGTTCCGACAATGAGCAGTTCTTC.

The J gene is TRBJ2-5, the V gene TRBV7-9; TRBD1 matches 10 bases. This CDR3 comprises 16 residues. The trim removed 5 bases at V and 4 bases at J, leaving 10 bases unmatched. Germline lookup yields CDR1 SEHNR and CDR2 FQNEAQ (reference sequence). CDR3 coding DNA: TGTGCCAGCAGCGGCTCCGGGACAGGGGAGGCAGAGACCCAGTACTTC. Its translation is CASSGSGTGEAETQYF.

This chain's CDR3 is CASSLLDSTDTQYF. The DNA of the CDR3 is TGTGCCAGCAGTTTATTGGACTCAACAGATACGCAGTATTTT. This chain connects TRBV27 to TRBJ2-3, with a possible D match to TRBD2 (5 bases). The V gene lost 1 base and the J gene lost 3 bases, with 8 bases spanning the gap. The germline V gene has CDR1 MNHEY and CDR2 SMNVEV (reference sequence). This CDR3 spans 14 amino acids.

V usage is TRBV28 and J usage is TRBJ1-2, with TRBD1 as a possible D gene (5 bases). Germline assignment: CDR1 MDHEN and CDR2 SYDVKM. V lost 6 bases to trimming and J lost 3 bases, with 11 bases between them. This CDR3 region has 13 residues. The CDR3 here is CASSPLTDYGYTF. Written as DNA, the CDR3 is TGTGCCAGCAGCCCCTTGACAGACTATGGCTACACCTTC.

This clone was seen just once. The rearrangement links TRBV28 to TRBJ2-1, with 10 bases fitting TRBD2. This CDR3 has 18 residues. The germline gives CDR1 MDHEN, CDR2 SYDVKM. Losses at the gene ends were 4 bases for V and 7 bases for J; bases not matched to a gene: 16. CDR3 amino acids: CASSSRKISSGSVNEQFF. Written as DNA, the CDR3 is TGTGCCAGCAGTTCACGGAAAATTTCTAGCGGGAGTGTTAATGAGCAGTTCTTC.

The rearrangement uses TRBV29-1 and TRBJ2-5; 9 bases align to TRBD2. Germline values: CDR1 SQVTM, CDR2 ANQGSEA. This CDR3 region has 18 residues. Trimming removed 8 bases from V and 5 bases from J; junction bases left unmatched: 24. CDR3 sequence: CSFKVTGWREGLKETQYF. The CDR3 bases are TGCAGCTTTAAGGTGACGGGGTGGCGGGAGGGCCTGAAGGAGACCCAGTACTTC.

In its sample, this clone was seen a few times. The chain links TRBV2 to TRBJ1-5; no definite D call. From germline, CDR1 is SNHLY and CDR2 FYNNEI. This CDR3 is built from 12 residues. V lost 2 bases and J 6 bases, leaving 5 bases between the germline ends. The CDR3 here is CASSESGQPQHF. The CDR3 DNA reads TGTGCCAGCAGTGAAAGCGGTCAGCCCCAGCATTTT. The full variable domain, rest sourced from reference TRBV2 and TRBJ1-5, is EPEVTQTPSHQVTQMGQEVILRCVPISNHLYFYWYRQILGQKVEFLVSFYNNEISEKSEIFDDQFSVERPDGSNFTLKIRSTKLEDSAMYFCASSESGQPQHFGDGTRLSIL.

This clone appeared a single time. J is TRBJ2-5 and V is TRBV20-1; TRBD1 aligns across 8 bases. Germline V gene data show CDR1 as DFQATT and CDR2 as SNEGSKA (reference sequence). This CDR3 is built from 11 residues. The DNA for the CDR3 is TGCAGACGACAGGGGCAGGAGACCCAGTACTTC. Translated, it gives CRRQGQETQYF.

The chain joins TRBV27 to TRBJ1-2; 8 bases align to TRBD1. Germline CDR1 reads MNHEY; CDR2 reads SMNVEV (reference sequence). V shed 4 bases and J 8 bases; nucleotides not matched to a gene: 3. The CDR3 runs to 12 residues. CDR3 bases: TGTGCCAGCAGTTCCAGGGGGCTGGGCTACACCTTC. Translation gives CASSSRGLGYTF.

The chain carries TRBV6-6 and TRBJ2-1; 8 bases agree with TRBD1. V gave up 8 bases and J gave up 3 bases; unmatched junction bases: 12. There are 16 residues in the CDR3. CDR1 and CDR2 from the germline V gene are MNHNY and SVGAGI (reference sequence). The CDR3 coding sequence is TGTGCCAGCGCTACACCCGGGACAGGAGTCTACAATGAGCAGTTCTTC. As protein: CASATPGTGVYNEQFF.

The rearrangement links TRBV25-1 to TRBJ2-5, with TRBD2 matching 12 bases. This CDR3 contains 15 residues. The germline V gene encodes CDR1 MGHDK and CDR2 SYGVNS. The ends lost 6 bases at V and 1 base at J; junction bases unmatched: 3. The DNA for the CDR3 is TGTGCCAGCAGGGGGACTAGCGGGCCCCAAGAGACCCAGTACTTC. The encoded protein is CASRGTSGPQETQYF.

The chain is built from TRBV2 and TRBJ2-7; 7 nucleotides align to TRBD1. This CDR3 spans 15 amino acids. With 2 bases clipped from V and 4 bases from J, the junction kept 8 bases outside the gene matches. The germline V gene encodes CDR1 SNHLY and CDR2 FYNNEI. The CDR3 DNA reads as TGTGCCAGCAGTGAATCGGGACAGATGATTTACGAGCAGTACTTC. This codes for CASSESGQMIYEQYF.

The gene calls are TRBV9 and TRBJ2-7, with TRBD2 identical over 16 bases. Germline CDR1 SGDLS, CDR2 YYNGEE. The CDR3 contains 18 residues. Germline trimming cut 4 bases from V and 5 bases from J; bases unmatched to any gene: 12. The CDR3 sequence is CASSKRPGTSGRAHEQYF. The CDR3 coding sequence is TGTGCCAGCAGCAAACGCCCCGGGACTAGCGGGAGGGCCCACGAGCAGTACTTC.